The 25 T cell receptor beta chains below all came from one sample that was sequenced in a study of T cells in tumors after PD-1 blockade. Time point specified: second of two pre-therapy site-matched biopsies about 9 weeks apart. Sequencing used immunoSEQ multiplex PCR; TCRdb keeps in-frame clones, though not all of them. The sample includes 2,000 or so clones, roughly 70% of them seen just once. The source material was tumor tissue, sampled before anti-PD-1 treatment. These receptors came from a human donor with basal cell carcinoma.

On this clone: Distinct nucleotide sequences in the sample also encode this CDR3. The DNA of the CDR3 is TGTGCCAGCAGTGAAAGCTCCTATAATTCACCCCTCCACTTT. Its protein is CASSESSYNSPLHF. The gene calls are TRBV6-1 and TRBJ1-6; no clear D gene. Trimming removed 2 bases from V and 0 bases from J, with 2 bases in between. Germline-derived CDR1 and CDR2 are MNHNS and SASEGT. The CDR3 totals 14 residues.

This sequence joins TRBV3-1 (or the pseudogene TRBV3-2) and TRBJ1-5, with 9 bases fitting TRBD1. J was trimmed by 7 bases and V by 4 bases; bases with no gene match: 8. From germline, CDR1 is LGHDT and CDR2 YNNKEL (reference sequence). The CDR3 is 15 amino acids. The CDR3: CASSLGTGSQQPQHF. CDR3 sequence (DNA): TGTGCCAGCAGCCTCGGGACAGGGAGTCAACAGCCCCAGCATTTT.

Here the CDR3 reads CASSQPGQGRSGNTIYF. As DNA, the CDR3 is TGTGCCAGCAGCCAACCTGGACAGGGGCGCTCTGGAAACACCATATATTTT. This chain uses TRBV3-1 (or the pseudogene TRBV3-2) with TRBJ1-3, with 9 bases aligning to TRBD1. Germline V CDR1 and CDR2: LGHDT, YNNKEL (reference sequence). The CDR3 runs to 17 residues. V lost 2 bases to trimming and J lost 0 bases; unmatched junction nucleotides: 5.

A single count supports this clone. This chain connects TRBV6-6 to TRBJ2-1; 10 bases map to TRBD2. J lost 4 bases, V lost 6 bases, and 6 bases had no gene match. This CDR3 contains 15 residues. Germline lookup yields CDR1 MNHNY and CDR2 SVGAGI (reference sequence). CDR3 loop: CASRHGTSEYNEQFF. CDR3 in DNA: TGTGCCAGCAGACATGGGACTAGCGAGTACAATGAGCAGTTCTTC.

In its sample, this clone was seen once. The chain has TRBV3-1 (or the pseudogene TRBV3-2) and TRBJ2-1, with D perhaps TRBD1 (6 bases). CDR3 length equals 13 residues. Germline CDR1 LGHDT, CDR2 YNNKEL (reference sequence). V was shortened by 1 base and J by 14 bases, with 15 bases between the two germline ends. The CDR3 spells CASSQGSRGSEFF. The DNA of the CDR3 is TGTGCCAGCAGCCAAGGCAGCAGGGGCAGCGAGTTCTTC.

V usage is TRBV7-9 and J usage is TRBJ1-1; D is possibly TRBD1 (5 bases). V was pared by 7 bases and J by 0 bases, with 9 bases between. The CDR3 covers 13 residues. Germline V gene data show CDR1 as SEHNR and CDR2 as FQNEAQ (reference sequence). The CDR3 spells CASIWGVNTEAFF. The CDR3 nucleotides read TGTGCCAGCATCTGGGGGGTGAACACTGAAGCTTTCTTT.

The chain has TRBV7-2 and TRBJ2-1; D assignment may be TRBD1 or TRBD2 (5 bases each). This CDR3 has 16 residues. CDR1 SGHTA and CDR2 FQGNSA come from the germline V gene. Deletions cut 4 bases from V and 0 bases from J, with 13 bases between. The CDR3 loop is CASSSSGTSSYNEQFF. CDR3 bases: TGTGCCAGCAGCTCGTCTGGGACGTCCTCCTACAATGAGCAGTTCTTC.

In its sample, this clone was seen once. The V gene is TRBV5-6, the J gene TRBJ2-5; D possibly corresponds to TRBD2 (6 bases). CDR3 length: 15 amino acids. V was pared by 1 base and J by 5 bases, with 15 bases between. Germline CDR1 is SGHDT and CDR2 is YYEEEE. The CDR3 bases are TGTGCCAGCAGCTTGCTCCGGGGGACGTCGGAGACCCAGTACTTC. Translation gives CASSLLRGTSETQYF.

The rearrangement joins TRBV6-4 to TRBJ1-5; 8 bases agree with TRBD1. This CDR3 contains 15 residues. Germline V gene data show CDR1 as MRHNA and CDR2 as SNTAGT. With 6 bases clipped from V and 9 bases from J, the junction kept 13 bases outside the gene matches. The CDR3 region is CASSQDREGGWPQHF. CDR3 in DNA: TGTGCCAGCAGCCAGGACAGGGAGGGGGGATGGCCCCAGCATTTT.

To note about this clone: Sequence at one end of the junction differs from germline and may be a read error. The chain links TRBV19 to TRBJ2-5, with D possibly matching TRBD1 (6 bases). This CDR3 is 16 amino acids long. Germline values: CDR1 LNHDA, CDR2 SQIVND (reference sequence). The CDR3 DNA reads TGTGCCAGTAGTATAGCCGCGACAGGACACCAAGGGACCCAGTACTTC. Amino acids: CASSIAATGHQGTQYF.

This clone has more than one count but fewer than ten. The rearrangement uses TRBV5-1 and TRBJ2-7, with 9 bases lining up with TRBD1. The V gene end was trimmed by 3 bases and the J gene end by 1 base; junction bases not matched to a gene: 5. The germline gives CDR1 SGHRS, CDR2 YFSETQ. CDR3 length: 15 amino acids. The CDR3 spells CASSSQTGGSYEQYF. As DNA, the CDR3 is TGCGCCAGCAGCTCTCAGACAGGGGGATCCTACGAGCAGTACTTC.

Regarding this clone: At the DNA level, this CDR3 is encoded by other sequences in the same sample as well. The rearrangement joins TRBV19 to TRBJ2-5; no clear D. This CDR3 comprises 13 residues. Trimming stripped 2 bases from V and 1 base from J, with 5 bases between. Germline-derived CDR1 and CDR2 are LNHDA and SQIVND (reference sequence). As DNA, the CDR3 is TGTGCCAGTAGTATATACCCCCAAGAGACCCAGTACTTC. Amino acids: CASSIYPQETQYF.

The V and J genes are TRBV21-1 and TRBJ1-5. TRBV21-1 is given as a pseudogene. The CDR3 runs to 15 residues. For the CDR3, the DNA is TGTGCCAGCAGCAAAAGGACGGATAGCAATCAGCCCCAGCATTTT. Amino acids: CASSKRTDSNQPQHF.

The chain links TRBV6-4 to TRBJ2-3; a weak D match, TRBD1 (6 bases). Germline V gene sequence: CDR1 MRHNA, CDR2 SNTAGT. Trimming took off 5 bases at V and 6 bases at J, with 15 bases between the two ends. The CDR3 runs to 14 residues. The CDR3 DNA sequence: TGTGCCAGCAGTCCACAGGGAGCCGTGGATACGCAGTATTTT. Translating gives CASSPQGAVDTQYF.

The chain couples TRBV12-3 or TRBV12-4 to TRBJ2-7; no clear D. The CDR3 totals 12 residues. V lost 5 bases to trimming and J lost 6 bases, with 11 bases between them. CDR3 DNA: TGTGCCAGCAGTAGGGTCTCTAGCGAGCAGTACTTC. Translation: CASSRVSSEQYF.

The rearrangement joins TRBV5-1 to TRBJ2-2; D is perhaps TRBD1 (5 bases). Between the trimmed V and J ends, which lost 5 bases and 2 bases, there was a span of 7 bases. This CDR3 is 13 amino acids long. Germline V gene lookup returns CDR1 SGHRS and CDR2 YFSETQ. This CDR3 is CASRWGNTGELFF. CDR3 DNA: TGCGCCAGCAGATGGGGCAACACCGGGGAGCTGTTTTTT.

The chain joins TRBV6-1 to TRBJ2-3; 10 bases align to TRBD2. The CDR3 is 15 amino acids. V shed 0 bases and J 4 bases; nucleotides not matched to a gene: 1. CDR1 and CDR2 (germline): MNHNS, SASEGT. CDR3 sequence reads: CASSEAAGGPDTQYF. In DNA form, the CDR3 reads TGTGCCAGCAGTGAAGCAGCGGGGGGGCCAGATACGCAGTATTTT.

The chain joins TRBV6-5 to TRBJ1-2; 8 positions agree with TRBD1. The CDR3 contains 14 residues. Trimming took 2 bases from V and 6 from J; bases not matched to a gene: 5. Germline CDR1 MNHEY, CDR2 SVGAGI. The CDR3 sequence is CASSYTGTGDGYTF. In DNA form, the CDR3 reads TGTGCCAGCAGTTACACCGGGACAGGAGATGGCTACACCTTC.

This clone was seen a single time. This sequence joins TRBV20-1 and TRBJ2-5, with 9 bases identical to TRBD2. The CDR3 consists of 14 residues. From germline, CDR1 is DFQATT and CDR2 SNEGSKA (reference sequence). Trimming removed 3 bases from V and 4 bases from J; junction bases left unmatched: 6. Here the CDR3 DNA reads TGCAGTGCTAGTACAGCGGGGGGCGGAGAGACCCAGTACTTC. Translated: CSASTAGGGETQYF.

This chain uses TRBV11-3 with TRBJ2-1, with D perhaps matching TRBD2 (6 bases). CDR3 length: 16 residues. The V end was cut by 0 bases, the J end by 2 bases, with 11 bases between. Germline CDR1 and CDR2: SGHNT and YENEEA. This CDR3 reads CASSLEGGAPYNEQFF. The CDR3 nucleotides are TGTGCCAGCAGCTTAGAGGGCGGGGCCCCCTACAATGAGCAGTTCTTC.

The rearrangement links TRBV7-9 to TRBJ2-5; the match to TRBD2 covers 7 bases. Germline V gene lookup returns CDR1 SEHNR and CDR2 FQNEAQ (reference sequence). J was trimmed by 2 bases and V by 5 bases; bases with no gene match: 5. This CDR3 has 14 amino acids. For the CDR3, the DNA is TGTGCCAGCAGCCCAATGGGGGGGCAAGAGACCCAGTACTTC. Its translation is CASSPMGGQETQYF.

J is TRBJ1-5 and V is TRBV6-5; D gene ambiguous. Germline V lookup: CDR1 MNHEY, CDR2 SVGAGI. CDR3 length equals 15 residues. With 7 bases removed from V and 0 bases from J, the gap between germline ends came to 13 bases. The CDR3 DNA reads TGTGCCAGCACAAAAGAACGGAATAGCAATCAGCCCCAGCATTTT. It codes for CASTKERNSNQPQHF.

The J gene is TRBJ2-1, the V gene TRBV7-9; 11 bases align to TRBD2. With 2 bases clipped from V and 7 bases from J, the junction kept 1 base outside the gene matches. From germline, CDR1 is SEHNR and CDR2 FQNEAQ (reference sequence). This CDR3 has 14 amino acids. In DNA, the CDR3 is TGTGCCAGCAGCTTAACTAGCGGGGGTAATGAGCAGTTCTTC. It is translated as CASSLTSGGNEQFF. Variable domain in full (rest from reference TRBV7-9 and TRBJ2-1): DTGVSQNPRHKITKRGQNVTFRCDPISEHNRLYWYRQTLGQGPEFLTYFQNEAQLEKSRLLSDRFSAERPKGSFSTLEIQRTEQGDSAMYLCASSLTSGGNEQFFGPGTRLTVL.

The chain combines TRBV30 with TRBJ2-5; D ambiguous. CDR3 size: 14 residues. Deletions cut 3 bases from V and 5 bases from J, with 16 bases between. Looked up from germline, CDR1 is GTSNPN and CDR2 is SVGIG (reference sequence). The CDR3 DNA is TGTGCCTGGAGAGTGGGTGCCTCCCAGGAGACCCAGTACTTC. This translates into CAWRVGASQETQYF.

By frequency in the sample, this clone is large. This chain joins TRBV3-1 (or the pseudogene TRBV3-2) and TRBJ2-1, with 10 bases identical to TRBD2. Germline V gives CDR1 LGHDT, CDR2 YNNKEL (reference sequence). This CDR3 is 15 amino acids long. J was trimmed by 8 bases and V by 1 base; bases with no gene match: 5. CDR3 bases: TGTGCCAGCAGCCAAGTGAGCGGGGGGGCGGATGAGCAGTTCTTC. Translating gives CASSQVSGGADEQFF.